The 7 T cell receptor beta chains listed next were all sequenced from one sample in a study of shared clonotypes between healthy human individuals. Sequencing used immunoSEQ multiplex PCR; TCRdb keeps in-frame clones, though not all of them. Of 1.6 million or so clones in the sample, roughly 98.5% were seen once. Specimen: naive CD4+ T cells sorted from blood. Subset given: CD45RA+ positively selected. These receptors originate from a man aged 25-45 years in good health.

The CDR3 spells CASLVAISGNTIYF. DNA of the CDR3: TGCGCCAGTTTGGTGGCAATCTCTGGAAACACCATATATTTT. The chain is built from TRBV10-2 and TRBJ1-3; D is undetermined. Between the trimmed V and J ends, which lost 9 bases and 0 bases, there was a span of 12 bases. The CDR3 consists of 14 residues. CDR1 is WSHSY and CDR2 is SAAADI in the germline V gene.

The chain combines TRBV14 with TRBJ2-1; perhaps D is TRBD1 or TRBD2 (5 bases each). Trimming shortened V by 6 bases and J by 7 bases, and 19 bases separated the two germline ends. This CDR3 has 15 amino acids. The germline gives CDR1 SGHDN, CDR2 FVKESK. CDR3 loop: CASRRTGARGNEQFF. The CDR3 DNA reads TGTGCCAGCAGGAGAACAGGCGCCCGGGGAAATGAGCAGTTCTTC.

The rearrangement joins TRBV29-1 to TRBJ1-1, with D possibly TRBD1 on 5 matching bases. The CDR3 runs 13 residues. Germline CDR1 reads SQVTM; CDR2 reads ANQGSEA. With 6 bases removed from V and 1 base from J, the gap between germline ends came to 12 bases. CDR3 bases: TGCAGCGTGGGGGGTGGATGGAACACTGAAGCTTTCTTT. Its protein product is CSVGGGWNTEAFF.

The chain links TRBV14 to TRBJ1-3; no clear D. V was clipped by 6 bases and J by 7 bases, with 10 bases between them. This CDR3 is 12 amino acids long. Germline V lookup: CDR1 SGHDN, CDR2 FVKESK. CDR3 coding DNA: TGTGCCAGCAGACCCTCGGGGAACACCATATATTTT. Its translation is CASRPSGNTIYF.

The chain links TRBV19 to TRBJ2-7; 7 nucleotides line up with TRBD1. Germline V lookup: CDR1 LNHDA, CDR2 SQIVND (reference sequence). V gave up 4 bases and J gave up 3 bases; unmatched junction bases: 3. The CDR3 totals 13 residues. CDR3 DNA: TGTGCCAGTAGTAACGACAGGGTCTACGAGCAGTACTTC. The encoded protein is CASSNDRVYEQYF.

The J gene is TRBJ2-7, the V gene TRBV28; 9 bases are shared with TRBD2. The CDR3 spans 15 residues. Germline V lookup: CDR1 MDHEN, CDR2 SYDVKM. V lost 2 bases and J lost 3; bases outside the gene matches: 5. The CDR3 nucleotides read TGTGCCAGCAGTTTACCCGGGACTAGCAGCTACGAGCAGTACTTC. Protein sequence: CASSLPGTSSYEQYF.

V gene TRBV14 combines with J gene TRBJ2-5; 8 bases are shared with TRBD2. This CDR3 is built from 13 residues. V lost 5 bases to trimming and J lost 9 bases; unmatched junction nucleotides: 8. Germline V gene lookup returns CDR1 SGHDN and CDR2 FVKESK. The CDR3: CASSFGLAGAQYF. The CDR3 coding sequence is TGTGCCAGCAGCTTCGGACTAGCAGGGGCCCAGTACTTC.